These 32 T cell receptor beta chains originate from one sample sequenced in a study of coeliac disease. Notes on the study in general: Control samples showed higher TRB and TRG clonality than intraepithelial and lamina propria samples in active celiac disease.

Clones were read by immunoSEQ multiplex PCR, and TCRdb kept only the in-frame ones, dropping some. This repertoire shows 3,600 or so clones, 66% found once; its top ten account for around 5.7%. No antigens are known for them. The sample taken for sequencing was intraepithelial lymphocytes from the gut. The source is a woman between 55 and 75 years old with active celiac disease.

This clone is categorized as large. CDR3: CASSAGVGLYTDTQYF. CDR3 in DNA: TGTGCCAGCAGTGCGGGGGTGGGCCTATACACAGATACGCAGTATTTT. This rearrangement joins TRBV25-1 to TRBJ2-3; tentatively, D is TRBD2 (6 bases). This CDR3 contains 16 residues. The germline V and J ends were trimmed by 4 bases and 2 bases, with 16 bases remaining between them. Germline CDR1 and CDR2: MGHDK and SYGVNS.

Only a few counts were recorded for this clone. The rearrangement uses TRBV6-5 and TRBJ1-4, with a possible D match to TRBD1 (5 bases). The CDR3 extends over 14 amino acids. The V end was cut by 6 bases, the J end by 4 bases, with 12 bases between. Germline loops: CDR1 MNHEY, CDR2 SVGAGI. DNA for the CDR3: TGTGCCAGCAGGGCGGGACTTTTTAATGAAAAACTGTTTTTT. Protein product: CASRAGLFNEKLFF.

This clone appeared once. The V and J genes are TRBV5-6 and TRBJ1-1; D uncertain. V gave up 0 bases and J gave up 8 bases, with 5 bases separating them. The germline CDR1 and CDR2 sequences are SGHDT and YYEEEE. The CDR3 has 11 amino acids. For the CDR3, the DNA is TGTGCCAGCAGCTTGGGGGCAGAAGCTTTCTTT. Protein product: CASSLGAEAFF.

The chain combines TRBV19 with TRBJ1-6; TRBD1 agrees at 7 bases. The CDR3 totals 17 residues. Trimming cost V 0 bases and J 14 bases; bases outside gene matches: 16. Germline CDR1 LNHDA, CDR2 SQIVND (reference sequence). The chain's CDR3 is CASSIDLSGTAQGTLHF. CDR3 nucleotides: TGTGCCAGTAGTATAGATCTATCGGGGACAGCCCAGGGGACCCTCCACTTT.

This clone was observed a single time. This sequence joins TRBV6-5 and TRBJ1-2; 9 positions agree with TRBD1. The CDR3 extends over 15 amino acids. V was clipped by 2 bases and J by 7 bases; unmatched bases: 8. Germline V gene lookup returns CDR1 MNHEY and CDR2 SVGAGI. CDR3 in DNA: TGTGCCAGCAGTTACCTCGGGACAGGGAGGAGTGGCTACACCTTC. It encodes CASSYLGTGRSGYTF.

The chain carries TRBV6-5 and TRBJ2-7; a possible D gene is TRBD1 (6 bases). Germline CDR1 MNHEY, CDR2 SVGAGI. The CDR3 is made up of 15 amino acids. Trimming removed 5 bases from V and 0 bases from J, with 14 bases in between. The CDR3 coding sequence is TGTGCCAGCAGTAAAAACAGGGAAAACTCCTACGAGCAGTACTTC. It is translated as CASSKNRENSYEQYF.

The gene calls are TRBV5-1 and TRBJ2-7, with TRBD1 matching 7 bases. V shed 4 bases and J 3 bases; nucleotides not matched to a gene: 10. In germline, CDR1 is SGHRS, CDR2 YFSETQ. The CDR3 spans 15 residues. The CDR3 DNA reads TGCGCCAGCAGCGGAGTCGGGACAGCCCTCTACGAGCAGTACTTC. Translated, it gives CASSGVGTALYEQYF.

The chain recombines TRBV5-3 with TRBJ1-3; 8 bases match TRBD1. TRBV5-3 is an ORF, with its function uncertain. This CDR3 contains 16 residues. After removal of 4 bases from V and 5 bases from J, the junction contained 11 bases not matched to a gene. The CDR3 is CARSTPPRGHRNTIYF. The CDR3 DNA reads TGTGCCAGAAGCACCCCCCCCAGGGGGCATAGAAACACCATATATTTT.

J is TRBJ2-5 and V is TRBV7-2; 8 positions agree with TRBD1. The CDR3 loop spans 15 amino acids. Germline CDR1 SGHTA, CDR2 FQGNSA. J was trimmed by 5 bases and V by 5 bases; bases with no gene match: 10. CDR3 protein: CASSRRTGSLETQYF. The CDR3 DNA reads as TGTGCCAGCAGCCGACGGACAGGGTCGTTGGAGACCCAGTACTTC.

This chain uses TRBV7-8 with TRBJ2-3; 8 bases line up with TRBD2. V gave up 3 bases and J gave up 2 bases; unmatched junction bases: 7. Germline CDR1 and CDR2: SGHVS and FQNEAQ. The CDR3 consists of 16 residues. CDR3 protein: CASSFDGGAVTDTQYF. The CDR3, as DNA: TGTGCCAGCAGCTTCGACGGGGGGGCGGTCACAGATACGCAGTATTTT.

The chain joins TRBV7-3 to TRBJ2-2; 11 bases fit TRBD2. The germline V gene encodes CDR1 SGHTA and CDR2 FQGTGA. The V segment lost 5 bases and the J segment 6 bases; nucleotides outside the gene matches: 2. CDR3 size: 14 residues. CDR3 sequence (DNA): TGTGCCAGCAGCATTAGCGGGGGGGCCGGGGAGCTGTTTTTT. Protein sequence: CASSISGGAGELFF.

This chain uses TRBV6-5 with TRBJ1-4; TRBD1 matches 9 bases. The ends lost 0 bases at V and 6 bases at J; junction bases unmatched: 2. CDR1 and CDR2 from the germline V gene are MNHEY and SVGAGI. This CDR3 has 15 residues. In DNA, the CDR3 is TGTGCCAGCAGTTACTCCGGGACAGGGTATGAAAAACTGTTTTTT. Residues: CASSYSGTGYEKLFF.

This chain uses TRBV23-1 with TRBJ2-1; 9 bases match TRBD2. TRBV23-1 is an ORF, and what it does is uncertain. The CDR3 consists of 16 residues. The V segment lost 4 bases and the J segment 3 bases; nucleotides outside the gene matches: 7. CDR3 sequence (DNA): TGCGCCAGCAGTCTCCGGACTAGCGCTCTCTACAATGAGCAGTTCTTC. Translation: CASSLRTSALYNEQFF.

The chain couples TRBV11-2 to TRBJ1-2; TRBD1 agrees at 7 bases. The germline V gene encodes CDR1 SGHAT and CDR2 FQNNGV. J lost 6 bases, V lost 1 base, and 11 bases had no gene match. There are 16 residues in the CDR3. CDR3 DNA: TGTGCCAGCAGCTTAGTTATCCAGGGGGGCTGGGATGGCTACACCTTC. Its translation is CASSLVIQGGWDGYTF. Supplemented by reference TRBV11-2 and TRBJ1-2, the full variable domain reads EAGVAQSPRYKIIEKRQSVAFWCNPISGHATLYWYQQILGQGPKLLIQFQNNGVVDDSQLPKDRFSAERLKGVDSTLKIQPAKLEDSAVYLCASSLVIQGGWDGYTFGSGTRLTVV.

This clone was seen a few times. The chain couples TRBV28 to TRBJ2-2; possible D gene TRBD1, 6 bases. The CDR3 is 15 amino acids. CDR1 is MDHEN and CDR2 is SYDVKM in the germline V gene. Trimming removed 2 bases at V and 2 bases at J, with 9 bases between. In DNA, the CDR3 is TGTGCCAGCAGTTTAAACAGGGTAAACACCGGGGAGCTGTTTTTT. Amino acid sequence: CASSLNRVNTGELFF.

The V gene is TRBV2, the J gene TRBJ1-1; 11 bases agree with TRBD1. The germline gives CDR1 SNHLY, CDR2 FYNNEI. The junction had 0 bases not matched to a gene; V was cut back by 11 bases and J by 4 bases. The CDR3 length is 11 residues. The chain's CDR3 is CAGQGATEAFF. The CDR3 DNA is TGTGCCGGACAGGGGGCCACTGAAGCTTTCTTT.

The rearrangement joins TRBV29-1 to TRBJ1-2; TRBD1 matches 10 bases. Per germline, CDR1 SQVTM and CDR2 ANQGSEA. This CDR3 is built from 18 residues. This chain's CDR3 is CGSYCRGTGDLSNYGYTF. In nucleotides, the CDR3 is TGCGGATCCTACTGCCGTGGGACAGGGGATCTTTCTAACTATGGCTACACCTTC.

This clone was detected once. The chain uses TRBV5-5 and TRBJ1-5; tentatively, D is TRBD1 (6 bases). The germline gives CDR1 SGHKS, CDR2 YYEKEE (reference sequence). Trimming left V 4 bases short and J 6 bases short, with 14 bases between. The CDR3 extends over 14 amino acids. CDR3 sequence (DNA): TGTGCCAGCAGCCCCAGGGGAGGGGGTCAGCCCCAGCATTTT. This translates into CASSPRGGGQPQHF. Full variable domain (outside the CDR3, taken from reference TRBV5-5 and TRBJ1-5): DAGVTQSPTHLIKTRGQQVTLRCSPISGHKSVSWYQQVLGQGPQFIFQYYEKEERGRGNFPDRFSARQFPNYSSELNVNALLLGDSALYLCASSPRGGGQPQHFGDGTRLSIL.

The sample holds a few counts of this clone. The V call is TRBV11-1, the J call TRBJ2-1; 10 bases fit TRBD2. Germline values: CDR1 SGHAT, CDR2 FQDESV (reference sequence). V lost 1 base and J lost 3; bases outside the gene matches: 9. The CDR3 runs to 18 residues. This CDR3 is CASSLGASGSGSYNEQFF. The CDR3 nucleotides are TGTGCCAGCAGCTTAGGGGCTAGCGGGAGTGGGAGCTACAATGAGCAGTTCTTC.

The chain recombines TRBV5-1 with TRBJ2-7, with 10 bases matching TRBD2. Germline V gene lookup returns CDR1 SGHRS and CDR2 YFSETQ. With 1 base clipped from V and 9 bases from J, the junction kept 7 bases outside the gene matches. The CDR3 runs 14 residues. The CDR3: CASSLSTSGTGQYF. CDR3 in DNA: TGCGCCAGCAGCTTGAGTACTAGCGGGACGGGGCAGTACTTC.

This chain connects TRBV30 to TRBJ2-3; 10 nucleotides agree with TRBD2. The germline gives CDR1 GTSNPN, CDR2 SVGIG (reference sequence). The CDR3 sequence is 14 residues long. V shed 5 bases and J 5 bases; nucleotides not matched to a gene: 7. The CDR3 loop is CAWGIAGGQDTQYF. CDR3 DNA: TGTGCCTGGGGCATAGCGGGGGGACAAGATACGCAGTATTTT.

The chain is built from TRBV7-8 and TRBJ2-5; 9 bases agree with TRBD2. The V gene end was trimmed by 4 bases and the J gene end by 5 bases; junction bases not matched to a gene: 8. The length of the CDR3 is 15 residues. Germline CDR1 and CDR2: SGHVS and FQNEAQ. The DNA for the CDR3 is TGTGCCAGCAGCTCGTTCTGGGCGGGGGGGGAGACCCAGTACTTC. It codes for CASSSFWAGGETQYF.

This chain connects TRBV18 to TRBJ2-1, with D possibly being TRBD2 (6 bases). Per the germline V gene, CDR1 is KGHSH and CDR2 is LQKENI. V lost 0 bases, J lost 5 bases, and 14 bases lay in between. This CDR3 contains 16 residues. The CDR3 DNA reads as TGTGCCAGCTCACCACCTCGCGGGGTTGGGGACAATGAGCAGTTCTTC. This gives the protein CASSPPRGVGDNEQFF.

This clone was observed a single time. CDR3: CASSLGTGSTDTQYF. As DNA, the CDR3 is TGTGCCAGCAGTTTGGGGACAGGGAGCACAGATACGCAGTATTTT. The V gene is TRBV28, the J gene TRBJ2-3; 9 bases are a match to TRBD1. The V segment lost 3 bases and the J segment 0 bases; nucleotides outside the gene matches: 1. Germline CDR1 reads MDHEN; CDR2 reads SYDVKM. The CDR3 runs to 15 residues.

This chain connects TRBV30 to TRBJ1-2; D remains ambiguous. CDR1 GTSNPN and CDR2 SVGIG come from the germline V gene (reference sequence). This CDR3 comprises 10 residues. V dropped 6 bases and J dropped 4 bases, with 6 bases sitting between them. CDR3 amino acids: CACKFYGYTF. The CDR3 DNA follows: TGTGCCTGTAAATTCTATGGCTACACCTTC. The variable domain in full, with the rest retrieved from reference TRBV30 and TRBJ1-2, is SQTIHQWPATLVQPVGSPLSLECTVEGTSNPNLYWYRQAAGRGLQLLFYSVGIGQISSEVPQNLSASRPQDRQFILSSKKLLLSDSGFYLCACKFYGYTFGSGTRLTVV.

Regarding this clone: The same CDR3 arises from other DNA sequences in this sample as well. The J gene is TRBJ1-3, the V gene TRBV14; D perhaps matches TRBD1 (6 bases). Trimming took off 1 base at V and 1 base at J, with 17 bases between the two ends. This CDR3 region has 18 residues. Per germline, CDR1 SGHDN and CDR2 FVKESK. The CDR3 DNA reads as TGTGCCAGCAGCCAAGGAGGCAGGGGATACAGATCTGGAAACACCATATATTTT. It codes for CASSQGGRGYRSGNTIYF.

This clone was observed a few times. The CDR3 nucleotides are TGTGCCAGCAGCTCCCACAGGGATTCGAACACCGGGGAGCTGTTTTTT. Translating it yields CASSSHRDSNTGELFF. The chain joins TRBV9 to TRBJ2-2, with D possibly being TRBD1 (6 bases). Germline lookup yields CDR1 SGDLS and CDR2 YYNGEE. This CDR3 comprises 16 residues. V was trimmed by 4 bases and J by 0 bases, leaving 13 bases between them.

This chain connects TRBV7-2 to TRBJ1-1; 8 bases agree with TRBD1. There are 13 residues in the CDR3. Looked up from germline, CDR1 is SGHTA and CDR2 is FQGNSA. J was trimmed by 5 bases and V by 5 bases; bases with no gene match: 4. In DNA form, the CDR3 reads TGTGCCAGCAGCCCAGGGGGCCGGACTGAAGCTTTCTTT. Its translation: CASSPGGRTEAFF. The full variable domain, rest sourced from reference TRBV7-2 and TRBJ1-1, is GAGVSQSPSNKVTEKGKDVELRCDPISGHTALYWYRQSLGQGLEFLIYFQGNSAPDKSGLPSDRFSAERTGGSVSTLTIQRTQQEDSAVYLCASSPGGRTEAFFGQGTRLTVV.

A few counts support this clone. The rearrangement uses TRBV4-1 and TRBJ1-5; D remains unclear. V was cut by 0 bases and J by 5 bases, with 5 bases left in between. The CDR3 contains 13 residues. Germline V gives CDR1 MGHRA, CDR2 YSYEKL. CDR3 amino acids: CASSQDRDQPQHF. CDR3 DNA: TGCGCCAGCAGCCAAGATCGCGATCAGCCCCAGCATTTT.

The CDR3 protein is CASSLTGTPANTGELFF. The CDR3 region has the DNA TGTGCCAGCAGCTTGACCGGGACACCGGCGAACACCGGGGAGCTGTTTTTT. V gene TRBV5-5 combines with J gene TRBJ2-2; maybe TRBD1 (6 bases). Germline values: CDR1 SGHKS, CDR2 YYEKEE (reference sequence). With 1 base removed from V and 0 bases from J, the gap between germline ends came to 13 bases. The CDR3 has 17 residues.

In DNA, the CDR3 is TGTGCCAGCAGCTTGGGAATAAGCGGGAACTCCTACAATGAGCAGTTCTTC. Protein product: CASSLGISGNSYNEQFF. The chain employs TRBV5-8 and TRBJ2-1; TRBD2 aligns across 7 bases. The CDR3 consists of 17 residues. Germline CDR1 and CDR2: SGHTS and YDEGEE. J gave up 0 bases and V 0 bases, and 6 bases lay outside the gene matches.

In this sample, this clone turned up a few times. This chain connects TRBV6-5 to TRBJ1-5; D gene ambiguous. Germline V gene data show CDR1 as MNHEY and CDR2 as SVGAGI. With 7 bases removed from V and 4 bases from J, the gap between germline ends came to 14 bases. The CDR3 spans 14 residues. Here the CDR3 reads CASTPDGGNQPQHF. The CDR3 DNA is TGTGCCAGCACCCCCGACGGAGGTAATCAGCCCCAGCATTTT.